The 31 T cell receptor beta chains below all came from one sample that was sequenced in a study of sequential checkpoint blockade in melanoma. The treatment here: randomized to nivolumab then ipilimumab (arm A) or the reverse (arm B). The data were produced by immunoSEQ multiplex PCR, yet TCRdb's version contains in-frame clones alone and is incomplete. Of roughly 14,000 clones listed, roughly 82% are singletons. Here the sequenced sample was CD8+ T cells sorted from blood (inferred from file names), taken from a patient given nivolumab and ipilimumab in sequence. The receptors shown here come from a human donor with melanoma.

The CDR3 nucleotides read TGTGCCAGCAGCCAAGACTATAGCGATGACGAGCAGTACTTC. This codes for CASSQDYSDDEQYF. The J gene is TRBJ2-7, the V gene TRBV14; a possible D gene is TRBD2 (5 bases). Germline CDR1 SGHDN, CDR2 FVKESK. There are 14 residues in the CDR3. The ends were cut back, 0 bases at V and 5 bases at J, with 11 bases in the middle. Full variable domain (outside the CDR3, taken from reference TRBV14 and TRBJ2-7): EAGVTQFPSHSVIEKGQTVTLRCDPISGHDNLYWYRRVMGKEIKFLLHFVKESKQDESGMPNNRFLAERTGGTYSTLKVQPAELEDSGVYFCASSQDYSDDEQYFGPGTRLTVT.

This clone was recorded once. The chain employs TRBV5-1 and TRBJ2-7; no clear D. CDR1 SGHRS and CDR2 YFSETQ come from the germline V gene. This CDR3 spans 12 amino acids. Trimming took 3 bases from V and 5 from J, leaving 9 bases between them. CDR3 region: CASSYFEDEQYF. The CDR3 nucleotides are TGCGCCAGCAGCTACTTCGAGGACGAGCAGTACTTC.

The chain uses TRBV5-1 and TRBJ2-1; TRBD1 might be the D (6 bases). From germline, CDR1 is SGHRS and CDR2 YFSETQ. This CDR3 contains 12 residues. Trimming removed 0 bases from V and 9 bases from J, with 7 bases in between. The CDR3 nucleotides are TGCGCCAGCAGCTTGGTAGGGGGTGAGCAGTTCTTC. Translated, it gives CASSLVGGEQFF.

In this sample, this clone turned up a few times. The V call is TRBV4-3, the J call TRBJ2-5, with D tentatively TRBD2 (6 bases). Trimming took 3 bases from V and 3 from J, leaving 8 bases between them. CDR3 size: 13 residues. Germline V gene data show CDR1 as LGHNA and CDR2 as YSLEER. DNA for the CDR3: TGCGCCAGCAGCCACCCGGGGGAAGAGACCCAGTACTTC. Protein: CASSHPGEETQYF.

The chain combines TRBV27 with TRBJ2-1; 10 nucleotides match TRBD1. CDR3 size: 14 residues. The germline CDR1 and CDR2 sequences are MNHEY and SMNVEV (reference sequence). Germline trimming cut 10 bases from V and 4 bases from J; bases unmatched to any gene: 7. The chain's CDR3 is CATRVDRGYNEQFF. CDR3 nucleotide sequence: TGTGCCACCAGGGTGGACAGGGGGTACAATGAGCAGTTCTTC.

In DNA form, the CDR3 reads TGTGCCAGCAGCCCCTTCCACGGGACAGGGAGCACAGATACGCAGTATTTT. It codes for CASSPFHGTGSTDTQYF. The gene calls are TRBV9 and TRBJ2-3; the match to TRBD1 covers 9 bases. CDR1 SGDLS and CDR2 YYNGEE come from the germline V gene. The CDR3 runs to 17 residues. V dropped 4 bases and J dropped 0; count of bases not matched to a gene: 9. Full variable domain (rest looked up from reference TRBV9 and TRBJ2-3): DSGVTQTPKHLITATGQRVTLRCSPRSGDLSVYWYQQSLDQGLQFLIQYYNGEERAKGNILERFSAQQFPDLHSELNLSSLELGDSALYFCASSPFHGTGSTDTQYFGPGTRLTVL.

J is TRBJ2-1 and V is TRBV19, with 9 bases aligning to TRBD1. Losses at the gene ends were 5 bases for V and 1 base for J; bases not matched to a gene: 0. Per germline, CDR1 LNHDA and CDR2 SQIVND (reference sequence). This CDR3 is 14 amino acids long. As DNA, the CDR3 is TGTGCCAGTAGTGGGACAGGGTCCTACAATGAGCAGTTCTTC. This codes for CASSGTGSYNEQFF.

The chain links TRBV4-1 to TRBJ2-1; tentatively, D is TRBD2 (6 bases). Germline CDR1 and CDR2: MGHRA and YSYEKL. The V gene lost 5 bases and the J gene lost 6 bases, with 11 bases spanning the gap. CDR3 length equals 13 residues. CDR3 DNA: TGCGCCAGCAGCTCAGGACTACCCAATGAGCAGTTCTTC. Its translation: CASSSGLPNEQFF.

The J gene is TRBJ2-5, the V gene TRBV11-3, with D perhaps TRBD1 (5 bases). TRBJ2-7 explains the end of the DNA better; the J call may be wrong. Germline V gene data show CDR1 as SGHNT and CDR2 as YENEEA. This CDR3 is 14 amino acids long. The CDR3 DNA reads TGTGCCAGCAGCTTAGGGGGCGGATCCTACGAGCAGTACTTC. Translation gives CASSLGGGSYEQYF.

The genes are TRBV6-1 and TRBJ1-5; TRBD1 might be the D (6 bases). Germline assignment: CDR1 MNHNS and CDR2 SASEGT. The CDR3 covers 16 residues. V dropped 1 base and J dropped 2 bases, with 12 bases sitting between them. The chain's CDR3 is CASSEEAGAGNQPQHF. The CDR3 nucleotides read TGTGCCAGCAGTGAAGAAGCAGGGGCCGGCAATCAGCCCCAGCATTTT.

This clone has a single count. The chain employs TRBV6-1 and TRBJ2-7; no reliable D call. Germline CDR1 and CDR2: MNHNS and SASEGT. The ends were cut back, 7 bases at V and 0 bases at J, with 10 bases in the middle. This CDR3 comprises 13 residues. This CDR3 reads CASTEPDSYEQYF. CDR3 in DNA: TGTGCCAGCACGGAGCCTGACTCCTACGAGCAGTACTTC.

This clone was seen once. CDR3 in amino acids: CATSRDEAVTEAFF. The CDR3 DNA is TGTGCCACCAGCAGAGATGAGGCAGTCACTGAAGCTTTCTTT. The J gene is TRBJ1-1, the V gene TRBV15; D is unclear. The CDR3 loop spans 14 amino acids. Trimming pared 0 bases from V and 4 bases from J, leaving 9 bases between. Germline CDR1 LNHNV, CDR2 YYDKDF (reference sequence).

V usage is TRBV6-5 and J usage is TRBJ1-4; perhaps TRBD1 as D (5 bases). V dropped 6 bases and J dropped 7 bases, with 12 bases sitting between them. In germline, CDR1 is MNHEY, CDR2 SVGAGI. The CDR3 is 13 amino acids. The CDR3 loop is CASSIRGFEKLFF. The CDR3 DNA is TGTGCCAGCAGCATACGGGGGTTTGAAAAACTGTTTTTT.

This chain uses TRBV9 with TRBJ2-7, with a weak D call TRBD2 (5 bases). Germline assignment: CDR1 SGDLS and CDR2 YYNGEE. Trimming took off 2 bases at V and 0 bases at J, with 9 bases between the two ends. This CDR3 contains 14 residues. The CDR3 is CASSVTSYSYEQYF. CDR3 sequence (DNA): TGTGCCAGCAGCGTTACTAGTTACTCCTACGAGCAGTACTTC.

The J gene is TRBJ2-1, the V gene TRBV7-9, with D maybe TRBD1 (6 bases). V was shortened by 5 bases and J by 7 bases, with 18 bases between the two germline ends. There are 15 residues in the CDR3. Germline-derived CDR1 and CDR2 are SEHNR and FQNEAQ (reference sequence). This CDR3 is CASSSERERGNEQFF. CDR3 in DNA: TGTGCCAGCAGCAGTGAACGTGAGAGGGGGAATGAGCAGTTCTTC.

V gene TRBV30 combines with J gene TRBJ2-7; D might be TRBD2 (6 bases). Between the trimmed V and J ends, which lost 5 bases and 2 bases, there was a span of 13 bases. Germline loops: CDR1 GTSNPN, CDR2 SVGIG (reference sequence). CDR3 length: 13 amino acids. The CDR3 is CAWHTGSPYEQYF. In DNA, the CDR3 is TGTGCCTGGCATACCGGGAGCCCCTACGAGCAGTACTTC.

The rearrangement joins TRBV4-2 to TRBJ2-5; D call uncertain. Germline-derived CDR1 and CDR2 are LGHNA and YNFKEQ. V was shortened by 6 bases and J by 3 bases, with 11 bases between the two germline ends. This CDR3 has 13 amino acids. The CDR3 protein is CASRQTSEETQYF. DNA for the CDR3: TGTGCCAGCAGACAAACGTCGGAAGAGACCCAGTACTTC.

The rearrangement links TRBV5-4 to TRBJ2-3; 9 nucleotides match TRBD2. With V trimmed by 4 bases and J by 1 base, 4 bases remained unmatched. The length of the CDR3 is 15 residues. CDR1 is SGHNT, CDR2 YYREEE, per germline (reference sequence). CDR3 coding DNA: TGTGCCAGCAGCACGGTAGCGGGGGGCACAGATACGCAGTATTTT. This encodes CASSTVAGGTDTQYF.

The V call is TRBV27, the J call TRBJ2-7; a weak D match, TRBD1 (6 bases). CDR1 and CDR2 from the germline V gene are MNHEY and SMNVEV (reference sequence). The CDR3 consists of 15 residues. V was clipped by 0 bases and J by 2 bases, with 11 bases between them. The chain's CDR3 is CASSLSQGLTYEQYF. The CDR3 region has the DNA TGTGCCAGCAGTTTATCCCAGGGGCTGACCTACGAGCAGTACTTC.

In DNA form, the CDR3 reads TGTGCCACCGGGCGGTTCCTAGCGGGGGCCGGGGAGCTGTTTTTT. It encodes CATGRFLAGAGELFF. The chain combines TRBV27 with TRBJ2-2; 10 bases match TRBD2. V lost 10 bases to trimming and J lost 6 bases; unmatched junction nucleotides: 11. Germline-derived CDR1 and CDR2 are MNHEY and SMNVEV (reference sequence). The CDR3 loop spans 15 amino acids.

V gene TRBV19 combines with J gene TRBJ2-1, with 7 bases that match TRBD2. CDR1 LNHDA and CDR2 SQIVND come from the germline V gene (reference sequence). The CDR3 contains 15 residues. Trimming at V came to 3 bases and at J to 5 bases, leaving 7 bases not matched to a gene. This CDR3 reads CASSIGPSGNNEQFF. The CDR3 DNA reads TGTGCCAGTAGTATTGGCCCTAGCGGTAACAATGAGCAGTTCTTC.

CDR3 loop: CASSPDRSEGAFF. The CDR3 nucleotides read TGTGCCAGCAGCCCGGACAGGAGTGAGGGGGCTTTCTTT. The chain is built from TRBV7-9 and TRBJ1-1; the match to TRBD1 covers 7 bases. Germline CDR1 is SEHNR and CDR2 is FQNEAQ (reference sequence). The CDR3 length is 13 residues. Unmatched junction bases numbered 11, after V lost 5 bases and J lost 11 bases.

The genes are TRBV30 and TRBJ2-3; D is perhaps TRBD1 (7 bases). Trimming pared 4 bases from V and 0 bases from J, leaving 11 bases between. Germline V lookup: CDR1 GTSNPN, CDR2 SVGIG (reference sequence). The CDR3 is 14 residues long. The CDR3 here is CAWMAGGSTDTQYF. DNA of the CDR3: TGTGCCTGGATGGCAGGGGGGAGCACAGATACGCAGTATTTT.

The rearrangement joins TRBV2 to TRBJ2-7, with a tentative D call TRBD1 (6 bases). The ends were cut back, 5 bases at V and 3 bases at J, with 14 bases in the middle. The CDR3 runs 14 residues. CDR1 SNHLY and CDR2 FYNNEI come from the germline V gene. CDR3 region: CASSTGDKIYEQYF. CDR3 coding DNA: TGTGCCAGCAGTACCGGGGACAAAATCTACGAGCAGTACTTC.

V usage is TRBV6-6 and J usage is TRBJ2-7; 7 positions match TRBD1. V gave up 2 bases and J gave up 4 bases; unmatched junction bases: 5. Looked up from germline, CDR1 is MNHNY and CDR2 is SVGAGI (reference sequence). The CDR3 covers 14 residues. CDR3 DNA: TGTGCCAGCAGTTACACACAGGGGCCATACGAGCAGTACTTC. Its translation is CASSYTQGPYEQYF.

CDR3 DNA: TGTGCCAGCAGCTTAGTGCAGGGACTAACCTACGAGCAGTACTTC. This gives the protein CASSLVQGLTYEQYF. The chain has TRBV7-9 and TRBJ2-7; 7 nucleotides match TRBD2. With 1 base clipped from V and 2 bases from J, the junction kept 5 bases outside the gene matches. The CDR3 is 15 amino acids. Per germline, CDR1 SEHNR and CDR2 FQNEAQ (reference sequence).

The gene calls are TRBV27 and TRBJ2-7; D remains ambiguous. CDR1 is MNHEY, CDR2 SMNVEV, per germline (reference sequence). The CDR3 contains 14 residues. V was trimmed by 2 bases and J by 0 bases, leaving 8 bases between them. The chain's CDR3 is CASSLGRSSYEQYF. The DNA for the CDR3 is TGTGCCAGCAGTTTAGGTCGCAGCTCCTACGAGCAGTACTTC.

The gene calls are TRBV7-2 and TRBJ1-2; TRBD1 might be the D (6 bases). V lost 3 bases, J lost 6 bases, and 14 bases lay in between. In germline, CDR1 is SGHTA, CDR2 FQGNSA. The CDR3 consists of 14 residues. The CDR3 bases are TGTGCCAGCAGCTTCTCAGGGGATTACGATGGCTACACCTTC. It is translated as CASSFSGDYDGYTF.

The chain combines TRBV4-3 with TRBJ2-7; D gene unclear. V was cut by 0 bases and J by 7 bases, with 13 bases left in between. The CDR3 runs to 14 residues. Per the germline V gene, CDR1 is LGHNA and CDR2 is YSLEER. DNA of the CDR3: TGCGCCAGCAGCCAAGATCTCAGCGAGTGGGAGCAGTACTTC. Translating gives CASSQDLSEWEQYF.

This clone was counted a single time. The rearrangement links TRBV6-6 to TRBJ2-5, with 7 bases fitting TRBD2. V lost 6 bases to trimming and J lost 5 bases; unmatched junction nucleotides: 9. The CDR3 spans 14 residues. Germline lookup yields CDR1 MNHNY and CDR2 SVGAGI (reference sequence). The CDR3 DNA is TGTGCCAGCAGCAATGGGGGGGAGCCGGAGACCCAGTACTTC. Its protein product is CASSNGGEPETQYF.

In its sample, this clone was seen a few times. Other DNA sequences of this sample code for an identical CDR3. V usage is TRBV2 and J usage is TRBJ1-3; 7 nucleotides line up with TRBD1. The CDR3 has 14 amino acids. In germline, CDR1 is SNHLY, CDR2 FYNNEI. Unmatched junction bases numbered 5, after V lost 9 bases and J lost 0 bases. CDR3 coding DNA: TGTGCCAGGAGCACAGGGGACTCTGGAAACACCATATATTTT. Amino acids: CARSTGDSGNTIYF.